A selection of T cell receptor beta chains follows, all from one sample in a study of blood T cell repertoires in COVID-19. The method was immunoSEQ multiplex PCR; TCRdb's version includes in-frame clones alone and lacks a portion of them. The profile shows approximately 97,000 clones, around 87% of them singletons. The sequenced sample consisted of peripheral blood. These receptors came from a woman aged 45-65 years with COVID-19, enrolled during active disease. Each CDR3 is given with its conserved first and last residue.

v_gene	j_gene	len	CDR3aa
TRBV5-1	TRBJ2-3	15	CASRKDSTSTDTQYF
TRBV13	TRBJ2-7	16	CASSLGVAQGSYEQYF
TRBV5-1	TRBJ1-1	14	CASSLPSLNTEAFF
TRBV28	TRBJ1-2	11	CASSSLSGYTF
TRBV27	TRBJ2-2	16	CAVGRRGASNTGELFF
TRBV7-9	TRBJ1-1	12	CASSLDVDEAFF
TRBV5-1	TRBJ1-3	14	CASSRTGSGNTIYF
TRBV7-8	TRBJ1-3	17	CASSLNVSPAVGNTIYF
TRBV5-1	TRBJ1-4	16	CASKAGSNANSEKLFF
TRBV6-5	TRBJ1-4	13	CASSYGVGQKLFF
TRBV20-1	TRBJ2-3	15	CSASAGTASTDTQYF
TRBV28	TRBJ2-7	13	CASSTTPPYEQYF
TRBV6-6	TRBJ1-2	11	CATQQNYGYTF
TRBV20-1	TRBJ2-5	11	CSARVEETPYF
TRBV5-6	TRBJ2-1	14	CASSRQGAWNEQFF
TRBV2	TRBJ1-2	14	CASRGAFEGYGYTF
TRBV23-1	TRBJ2-4	18	CASSQSKGARCAKNIQYF
TRBV5-4	TRBJ1-1	12	CASSPSGGEAFF
TRBV19	TRBJ1-5	15	CASSPLGAKGQPQHF
TRBV11-2	TRBJ2-5	14	CASSLVTEKETQYF
TRBV9	TRBJ2-1	14	CASSNDQGYNEQFF
TRBV7-9	TRBJ2-1	16	CASSLTPGQDYNEQFF
TRBV30	TRBJ1-4	14	CAGNPGQGNEKLFF
TRBV7-3	TRBJ2-3	16	CASSSGLAGSTDTQYF
TRBV6-1	TRBJ2-7	15	CASSEQGDSSYEQYF
TRBV12-3/TRBV12-4	TRBJ1-1	12	CASRRTTTEAFF
TRBV28	TRBJ1-6	14	CASSRWTGGSPLHF
TRBV7-9	TRBJ1-2	11	CASSLGGGYTF
TRBV9	TRBJ2-5	14	CASSAGGVGETQYF
TRBV6-5	TRBJ1-2	15	CASRATGTGGIGYTF
TRBV10-3	TRBJ2-4	14	CAISSDRAKNIQYF
TRBV5-1	TRBJ2-7	14	CASSGTGASYEQYF
TRBV10-3	TRBJ2-1	11	CATLRGNEQFF
TRBV7-9	TRBJ2-1	17	CASSLGDSLLRGNEQFF
TRBV5-1	TRBJ1-1	16	CASSLGVTGFITEAFF
TRBV28	TRBJ1-1	14	CASRLGTGFTEAFF
TRBV19	TRBJ2-2	14	CASSIDRAAGELFF
TRBV18	TRBJ2-5	14	CASSPQGRGETQYF
TRBV20-1	TRBJ2-7	13	CSASRQGADEQYF
TRBV6-1	TRBJ1-2	13	CASSEGRVYGYTF
TRBV4-1	TRBJ2-3	17	CASSLGGRGEPGNTQYF
TRBV5-1	TRBJ1-1	14	CASSSGQGDTEAFF
TRBV6-5	TRBJ2-7	14	CATYLGQGVYEQYF
TRBV9	TRBJ1-5	15	CASSVGPAGVQPQHF
TRBV6-6	TRBJ2-3	14	CASRPGQGPDTQYF
TRBV7-9	TRBJ1-4	16	CASSLVELQGSEKLFF
TRBV11-2	TRBJ2-5	14	CASRPGQGWETQYF
TRBV4-3	TRBJ2-2	17	CASSQDRAGGSTGELFF
TRBV6-5	TRBJ2-7	14	CASSPQAASYEQYF
TRBV7-2	TRBJ2-3	16	CASSSSGGGARDTQYF
TRBV15	TRBJ1-1	12	CATSTRGQEAFF
TRBV7-8	TRBJ1-2	13	CASSFRTGNGYTF
TRBV5-5	TRBJ1-1	13	CASSLVGATEAFF
TRBV27	TRBJ2-7	12	CASMAGGLEQYF
TRBV2	TRBJ2-1	16	CASSEASGGPWDEQFF
TRBV28	TRBJ2-7	12	CASSTGSYEQYF
TRBV6-1	TRBJ2-7	13	CASSDVQGYEQYF
TRBV10-3	TRBJ1-2	15	CAISESGGFNYGYTF
TRBV19	TRBJ2-2	14	CASSIGSGAGELFF
TRBV5-1	TRBJ2-1	14	CASSLGTPGGEQFF